The 26 T cell receptor beta chains in this list originate from one sample, sequenced in a study of glioma-infiltrating T cells after dendritic cell vaccination. The repertoire was sequenced with immunoSEQ multiplex PCR; TCRdb's copy has only in-frame clones and lacks some. The sample has approximately 50,000 clones; 89% are singletons. The time point was: after dendritic cell vaccination, including at tumor progression/relapse. The sequences come from blood, collected after dendritic cell vaccination. The receptors were sampled from a human donor with glioblastoma.

The gene calls are TRBV6-1 and TRBJ2-7, with D possibly TRBD1 on 6 matching bases. V lost 2 bases, J lost 0 bases, and 14 bases lay in between. The CDR3 is 16 amino acids. Looked up from germline, CDR1 is MNHNS and CDR2 is SASEGT. This CDR3 is CASSEHRAGSSYEQYF. The CDR3 DNA sequence: TGTGCCAGCAGTGAACACAGGGCGGGTAGCTCCTACGAGCAGTACTTC.

The chain couples TRBV6-4 to TRBJ2-3; weak D call: TRBD2 (5 bases). Trimming removed 2 bases at V and 7 bases at J, with 22 bases between. This CDR3 contains 17 residues. Germline V gene lookup returns CDR1 MRHNA and CDR2 SNTAGT. CDR3 nucleotide sequence: TGTGCCAGCAGTGACGGTGTGCGGACTCGGCCACTTAATACGCAGTATTTT. The encoded protein is CASSDGVRTRPLNTQYF.

The chain combines TRBV16 with TRBJ1-5, with no clear D. Trimming pared 2 bases from V and 4 bases from J, leaving 6 bases between. This CDR3 spans 13 amino acids. Germline values: CDR1 KGHSY, CDR2 FQNENV. This CDR3 is CASSQNKNQPQHF. CDR3 bases: TGTGCCAGCAGCCAAAACAAAAATCAGCCCCAGCATTTT.

The chain employs TRBV7-9 and TRBJ2-2, with 12 bases fitting TRBD2. Germline assignment: CDR1 SEHNR and CDR2 FQNEAQ (reference sequence). The CDR3 totals 18 residues. V was clipped by 6 bases and J by 6 bases; unmatched bases: 14. The CDR3 sequence is CASSRKTSGSPPPGELFF. CDR3 DNA sequence: TGTGCCAGCAGTCGCAAGACTAGCGGGAGTCCCCCGCCCGGGGAGCTGTTTTTT.

The rearrangement joins TRBV11-2 to TRBJ2-1, with 12 nucleotides matching TRBD2. The length of the CDR3 is 16 residues. V lost 5 bases, J lost 3 bases, and 5 bases stayed unmatched. Germline values: CDR1 SGHAT, CDR2 FQNNGV. CDR3 nucleotide sequence: TGTGCCAGCAGCAGGACTAGCGGGAACTTCTACAATGAGCAGTTCTTC. Amino acid sequence: CASSRTSGNFYNEQFF.

The chain carries TRBV30 and TRBJ2-2; D is possibly TRBD2 (6 bases). The length of the CDR3 is 14 residues. V lost 4 bases to trimming and J lost 4 bases, with 13 bases between them. Germline V lookup: CDR1 GTSNPN, CDR2 SVGIG (reference sequence). For the CDR3, the DNA is TGTGCCTGGAATCCCGGGGGTGGCACCGGGGAGCTGTTTTTT. This codes for CAWNPGGGTGELFF.

The J gene is TRBJ2-5, the V gene TRBV28, with 12 bases identical to TRBD2. Trimming at V came to 4 bases and at J to 5 bases, leaving 5 bases not matched to a gene. This CDR3 has 15 amino acids. Germline V CDR1 and CDR2: MDHEN, SYDVKM. CDR3 bases: TGTGCCAGCAGTTCTAGCGGGAGGGCCGCGGAGACCCAGTACTTC. Its protein product is CASSSSGRAAETQYF.

The DNA of the CDR3 is TGTGCCAGCAGCAATGGGCAGATCTATGGCTACACCTTC. Its translation: CASSNGQIYGYTF. The V gene is TRBV6-5, the J gene TRBJ1-2; D uncertain. Germline loops: CDR1 MNHEY, CDR2 SVGAGI. The CDR3 contains 13 residues. V was shortened by 6 bases and J by 4 bases, with 12 bases between the two germline ends.

The rearrangement joins TRBV6-1 to TRBJ1-5, with D possibly being TRBD1 (5 bases). The V end lost 4 bases, the J end lost 4 bases, and 17 bases lay between the germline ends. The germline V gene encodes CDR1 MNHNS and CDR2 SASEGT. The length of the CDR3 is 16 residues. This chain's CDR3 is CASSAPRVGGNQPQHF. CDR3 nucleotide sequence: TGTGCCAGCAGTGCCCCCCGGGTGGGGGGAAATCAGCCCCAGCATTTT.

V gene TRBV6-1 combines with J gene TRBJ2-7; 9 bases map to TRBD1. V lost 6 bases, J lost 4 bases, and 10 bases stayed unmatched. The CDR3 covers 15 residues. CDR1 and CDR2 from the germline V gene are MNHNS and SASEGT. CDR3 bases: TGTGCCAGCAGCGTCGCCGGGACAGGGCAGTACGAGCAGTACTTC. The encoded protein is CASSVAGTGQYEQYF.

This chain links TRBV28 with TRBJ2-4; 7 positions agree with TRBD1. The CDR3 spans 18 residues. The V segment lost 6 bases and the J segment 2 bases; nucleotides outside the gene matches: 16. Germline lookup yields CDR1 MDHEN and CDR2 SYDVKM. The CDR3 sequence is CASSFYRGSFVTKNIQYF. CDR3 nucleotides: TGTGCCAGCAGCTTTTACAGGGGAAGCTTTGTAACCAAAAACATTCAGTACTTC. Together with reference TRBV28 and TRBJ2-4, the CDR3 gives the full variable domain: DVKVTQSSRYLVKRTGEKVFLECVQDMDHENMFWYRQDPGLGLRLIYFSYDVKMKEKGDIPEGYSVSREKKERFSLILESASTNQTSMYLCASSFYRGSFVTKNIQYFGAGTRLSVL.

The genes are TRBV5-5 and TRBJ2-7, with a possible D match to TRBD1 (6 bases). Trimming removed 7 bases from V and 4 bases from J, with 15 bases in between. Germline V gene sequence: CDR1 SGHKS, CDR2 YYEKEE (reference sequence). CDR3 length: 13 amino acids. The CDR3 nucleotides read TGTGCCAGCGGGGCAGGGGTTGGTTACGAGCAGTACTTC. It specifies CASGAGVGYEQYF.

This chain connects TRBV30 to TRBJ1-6; 7 bases are shared with TRBD1. Germline lookup yields CDR1 GTSNPN and CDR2 SVGIG (reference sequence). The CDR3 contains 13 residues. Trimming took 4 bases from V and 4 from J; bases not matched to a gene: 1. The CDR3 nucleotides are TGTGCCTGGATGACAGGGTATAATTCACCCCTCCACTTT. It is translated as CAWMTGYNSPLHF.

This sequence joins TRBV5-4 and TRBJ1-1; 9 positions agree with TRBD1. This CDR3 comprises 16 residues. Germline-derived CDR1 and CDR2 are SGHNT and YYREEE (reference sequence). V shed 4 bases and J 4 bases; nucleotides not matched to a gene: 11. In DNA, the CDR3 is TGTGCCAGCAGCCTCGGGACAGGGAAGGGGAGCACTGAAGCTTTCTTT. It translates to CASSLGTGKGSTEAFF.

A remark on this clone: The same CDR3 is also encoded by other DNA sequences in this sample. The rearrangement joins TRBV7-6 to TRBJ1-1; D is possibly TRBD1 (5 bases). The CDR3 covers 17 residues. V shed 6 bases and J shed 4 bases, with 24 bases lying between them. Germline V lookup: CDR1 SGHVS, CDR2 FNYEAQ. CDR3 nucleotide sequence: TGTGCCAGCAGTTTATCACCGGGGGTGGCTACGAGCACTGAAGCTTTCTTT. Translated, it gives CASSLSPGVATSTEAFF.

The rearrangement uses TRBV10-3 and TRBJ1-2; D is perhaps TRBD1 (5 bases). V was clipped by 7 bases and J by 6 bases, with 15 bases between them. CDR1 is ENHRY and CDR2 is SYGVKD in the germline V gene. There are 13 residues in the CDR3. CDR3 sequence (DNA): TGTGCCATCATGGCCAGGGATGGACATGGCTACACCTTC. Its protein product is CAIMARDGHGYTF.

The chain recombines TRBV4-1 with TRBJ2-3; tentatively, D is TRBD2 (6 bases). From germline, CDR1 is MGHRA and CDR2 YSYEKL. This CDR3 has 15 residues. The V gene lost 4 bases and the J gene lost 6 bases, with 17 bases spanning the gap. CDR3 loop: CASSPRGLPRDTQYF. In nucleotides, the CDR3 is TGCGCCAGCAGCCCTAGGGGACTTCCCCGGGATACGCAGTATTTT.

The rearrangement uses TRBV7-9 and TRBJ2-3; D call uncertain. The CDR3 consists of 15 residues. Germline V gene data show CDR1 as SEHNR and CDR2 as FQNEAQ (reference sequence). V shed 1 base and J shed 0 bases, with 8 bases lying between them. The CDR3 reads CASSLDSLSTDTQYF. The CDR3 region has the DNA TGTGCCAGCAGCTTAGACAGCCTTAGCACAGATACGCAGTATTTT.

The V call is TRBV7-2, the J call TRBJ1-1; TRBD1 matches 8 bases. CDR1 SGHTA and CDR2 FQGNSA come from the germline V gene. V shed 5 bases, J shed 1 base, and the junction held 6 bases outside the gene matches. The CDR3 consists of 15 residues. CDR3 protein: CASSLWTGTNTEAFF. CDR3 DNA sequence: TGTGCCAGCAGCCTTTGGACAGGGACGAACACTGAAGCTTTCTTT.

This chain uses TRBV11-1 with TRBJ2-1; maybe TRBD1 (7 bases). The germline gives CDR1 SGHAT, CDR2 FQDESV (reference sequence). CDR3 length: 14 amino acids. V lost 4 bases and J 9 bases, leaving 16 bases between the germline ends. The DNA of the CDR3 is TGTGCCAGCAGCTGGAGTGGGCGGGACAGTGAGCAGTTCTTC. Its translation is CASSWSGRDSEQFF.

The rearrangement uses TRBV18 and TRBJ2-1; 8 bases line up with TRBD2. Germline V gene lookup returns CDR1 KGHSH and CDR2 LQKENI. V was pared by 4 bases and J by 0 bases, with 5 bases of the junction left unmatched. The CDR3 has 16 residues. The CDR3 reads CASSLTSGSSYNEQFF. The CDR3 nucleotides read TGTGCCAGCTCACTTACTAGCGGCAGCTCCTACAATGAGCAGTTCTTC.

The chain carries TRBV7-2 and TRBJ2-4, with 9 bases lining up with TRBD2. CDR3 size: 16 residues. Germline loops: CDR1 SGHTA, CDR2 FQGNSA. Germline trimming cut 5 bases from V and 6 bases from J; bases unmatched to any gene: 11. The CDR3 reads CASSTSGSHPLNIQYF. The CDR3 DNA sequence: TGTGCCAGCAGCACTAGCGGGTCCCATCCTTTAAACATTCAGTACTTC.

The V and J genes are TRBV7-8 and TRBJ1-5; D call uncertain. CDR1 is SGHVS, CDR2 FQNEAQ, per germline. The CDR3 loop spans 14 amino acids. Trimming took 4 bases from V and 7 from J, leaving 14 bases between them. The CDR3, as DNA: TGTGCCAGCAGCTCCCGACTGGGAGGCCAGCCCCAGCATTTT. Protein: CASSSRLGGQPQHF.

This chain joins TRBV11-2 and TRBJ2-1; unclear D gene. The CDR3 runs 12 residues. CDR1 and CDR2 (germline): SGHAT, FQNNGV. V dropped 8 bases and J dropped 8 bases, with 13 bases sitting between them. The CDR3 DNA follows: TGTGCCAGCTCCCCTTTAGAGTATGAGCAGTTCTTC. This codes for CASSPLEYEQFF.

The chain is built from TRBV5-8 and TRBJ1-2, with 8 nucleotides matching TRBD1. J gave up 5 bases and V 3 bases, and 9 bases lay outside the gene matches. Germline-derived CDR1 and CDR2 are SGHTS and YDEGEE. The CDR3 extends over 15 amino acids. CDR3 sequence (DNA): TGTGCCAGCAGCTCGACAGGGGCCATGTTGTATGGCTACACCTTC. Protein sequence: CASSSTGAMLYGYTF.

The chain has TRBV10-3 and TRBJ1-1; 9 nucleotides align to TRBD1. There are 14 residues in the CDR3. Germline V gene lookup returns CDR1 ENHRY and CDR2 SYGVKD. The ends lost 6 bases at V and 0 bases at J; junction bases unmatched: 2. As DNA, the CDR3 is TGTGCCATCAGGGGACAGGGACTGAACACTGAAGCTTTCTTT. Protein: CAIRGQGLNTEAFF.